This T cell receptor (beta chain) was sequenced during a study of tumor and adjacent non-tumor tissue in lung cancer. Across the study: There were 12 adenocarcinoma, a couple of squamous cell carcinoma and 1 small cell lung cancer cases. Each sample yielded about 4.17 million productive TCRbeta reads on average.

To note about this clonotype: Its matching antigen is unknown.

V gave up 5 bases and J gave up 2 bases, with 16 bases separating them. Per the germline V gene, CDR1 is SGHAT and CDR2 is FQNNGV. The CDR3 totals 16 residues. This sample's RNA came from whole unsorted tissue. Donors were chemotherapy-naive, newly diagnosed lung cancer surgical patients in China, August–November 2014. TCRbeta libraries were built with three rounds of nested PCR, modified from ARM-PCR. TCRdb fed the multiplex PCR reads into MiXCR, producing one record per CDR3 protein. The sample shows approximately 86,000 distinct CDR3 sequences, approximately 77% of them seen only once. General study points: Tumor TCR diversity, when higher, was linked to shorter survival.

This TCR derives from a woman between 40 and 55 years old with non-small cell lung cancer. Sequenced sample: lung tumor tissue. The chain joins TRBV11-2 to TRBJ2-4; D is perhaps TRBD2 (6 bases). CDR3: CASSPGREITKNIQYF. The DNA of the CDR3 is TGTGCCAGCAGCCCGGGGCGGGAAATAACCAAAAACATTCAGTACTTC.